This T cell receptor beta chain was recovered during a study of PD-L1 blockade in urothelial cancer. Study-wide findings and caveats: Durable-benefit patients had more tumor-infiltrating T lymphocytes.

Sequenced by immunoSEQ multiplex PCR; TCRdb stores in-frame clones only, minus some. The sample includes 30,000 to 40,000 clones, about a third of them seen just once. In regard to this clone: Antigen specificity is unknown.

V lost 4 bases and J lost 0, with 10 bases in between. Germline assignment: CDR1 SGHDN and CDR2 FVKESK. CDR3 size: 15 residues. The clonotype was recovered from a man in his fifties or sixties with urothelial cancer. The sample in question was tumor tissue, obtained before atezolizumab (anti-PD-L1) treatment. V usage is TRBV14 and J usage is TRBJ1-3; no definite D call. The CDR3 region is CASSPGLLSGNTIYF. The CDR3 bases are TGTGCCAGCAGCCCGGGCCTCCTCTCTGGAAACACCATATATTTT. The full variable domain, with the rest looked up from reference TRBV14 and TRBJ1-3, is EAGVTQFPSHSVIEKGQTVTLRCDPISGHDNLYWYRRVMGKEIKFLLHFVKESKQDESGMPNNRFLAERTGGTYSTLKVQPAELEDSGVYFCASSPGLLSGNTIYFGEGSWLTVV.